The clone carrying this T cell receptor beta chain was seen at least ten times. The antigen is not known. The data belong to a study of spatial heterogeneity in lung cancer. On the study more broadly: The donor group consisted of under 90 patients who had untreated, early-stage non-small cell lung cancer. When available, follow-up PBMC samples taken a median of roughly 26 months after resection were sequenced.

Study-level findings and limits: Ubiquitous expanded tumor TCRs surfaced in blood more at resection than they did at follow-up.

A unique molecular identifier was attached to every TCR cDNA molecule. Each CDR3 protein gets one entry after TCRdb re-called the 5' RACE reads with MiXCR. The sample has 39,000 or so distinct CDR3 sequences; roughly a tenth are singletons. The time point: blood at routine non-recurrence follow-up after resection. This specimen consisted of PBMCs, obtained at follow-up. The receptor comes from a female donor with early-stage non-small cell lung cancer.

This CDR3 reads CASRLRGPPDTGELFF. CDR3 in DNA: TGTGCCAGCAGGCTACGCGGGCCGCCTGACACCGGGGAGCTGTTTTTT. V is TRBV28 and J is TRBJ2-2; a weak D match, TRBD2 (5 bases). The V end was cut by 6 bases, the J end by 3 bases, with 17 bases between. This CDR3 region has 16 residues. Germline V gene sequence: CDR1 MDHEN, CDR2 SYDVKM.